This T cell receptor (beta chain) was sequenced in a study of cytomegalovirus exposure and HLA in healthy donors. Study findings and constraints: In a later analysis, several top co-occurrence clusters appeared linked to parvovirus B19, influenza, CMV and Epstein-Barr virus.

The primer mix had 60 Vbeta and 13 Jbeta primers. TCRdb keeps only in-frame clones here, not all; method: immunoSEQ multiplex PCR. This table holds about 150,000 clones, around two thirds found once. Concerning this clone itself: What it recognizes is unknown.

The CDR3 is 14 residues long. Germline loops: CDR1 SGDLS, CDR2 YYNGEE. Losses at the gene ends were 1 base for V and 6 bases for J; bases not matched to a gene: 7. J is TRBJ2-7 and V is TRBV9, with TRBD1 matching over 7 bases. The sample was PBMCs. The receptor was isolated from a male donor in good health and CMV-seronegative. The CDR3 region is CASSVRGQVGEQYF. CDR3 bases: TGTGCCAGCAGCGTAAGGGGGCAGGTTGGCGAGCAGTACTTC.